The rows below give T cell receptor beta chains drawn from one sample of a study of T-cell reconstitution after alpha-beta-depleted transplantation in children. In TCRdb, the PCR reads were re-called with MiXCR into one record per CDR3 protein. The sample has 90,000 to 130,000 distinct CDR3 sequences; 10% are singletons. The material was PBMCs, obtained before TCRalphabeta/CD19-depleted stem cell transplant. The origin of the receptors is a boy younger than 10 with acute lymphoblastic leukemia, due to receive a stem cell transplant. CDR3s include the opening cysteine and the closing phenylalanine or tryptophan. The D gene is left open where the match is weak. A clone size is listed for some rows: how often the clone was seen (once, few, many), or a class if it is expanded.

D gene	V gene	J gene	clone size	CDR3 protein	CDR3 DNA
TRBD1	TRBV20-1	TRBJ2-3	.	CSAQPTDRATDTQYF	TGCAGTGCCCAACCCACCGACAGGGCCACAGATACGCAGTATTTT
.	TRBV20-1	TRBJ1-1	few	CSARAAIGGAVQKRNTEAFF	TGCAGTGCTAGAGCCGCGATAGGGGGGGCAGTCCAGAAGCGAAACACTGAAGCTTTCTTT
TRBD1	TRBV5-5	TRBJ1-2	few	CASSLWRQGDYGYTF	TGTGCCAGCAGCTTGTGGAGACAGGGCGACTATGGCTACACCTTC
.	TRBV2	TRBJ2-6	few	CASNERAGSGANVLTF	TGTGCCAGCAACGAGCGGGCGGGCTCTGGGGCCAACGTCCTGACTTTC
.	TRBV20-1	TRBJ1-5	few	CSASATGRGNQPQHF	TGCAGTGCTAGTGCCACGGGCCGGGGCAATCAGCCCCAGCATTTT
TRBD2	TRBV5-1	TRBJ2-1	many	CASSWTSGNNEQFF	TGCGCCAGCAGCTGGACTAGCGGGAACAATGAGCAGTTCTTC
.	TRBV5-1	TRBJ1-1	.	CASRNRNKNTEAFF	TGCGCCAGCCGAAACAGGAACAAGAACACTGAAGCTTTCTTT
.	TRBV6-1	TRBJ2-5	.	CASSPLAEGGTQYF	TGTGCCAGCAGTCCCTTAGCGGAGGGGGGGACCCAGTACTTC
TRBD2	TRBV7-2	TRBJ2-5	.	CASSPGLVETQYF	TGTGCCAGCAGCCCCGGACTAGTAGAGACCCAGTACTTC
.	TRBV7-9	TRBJ1-1	.	CASSLVQRNTEAFF	TGTGCCAGCAGCTTAGTACAACGGAACACTGAAGCTTTCTTT
.	TRBV20-1	TRBJ1-2	.	CSARALTGSGGYTF	TGCAGTGCTAGAGCACTGACCGGGAGTGGTGGCTACACCTTC
.	TRBV28	TRBJ1-1	.	CASLTGTLITEAFF	TGTGCCAGCCTAACCGGGACACTGATCACTGAAGCTTTCTTT
.	TRBV5-1	TRBJ2-1	.	CASSLVRGEQFF	TGCGCCAGCAGCTTGGTCAGGGGTGAGCAGTTCTTC
TRBD1	TRBV12-3/TRBV12-4	TRBJ2-7	many	CASSRTGGSYEQYF	TGTGCCAGCAGCCGTACAGGGGGCTCCTACGAGCAGTACTTC
.	TRBV29-1	TRBJ2-1	.	CSVENLYNEQFF	TGCAGCGTCGAAAACCTGTACAATGAGCAGTTCTTC
.	TRBV5-1	TRBJ1-2	many	CASSPADYGYTF	TGCGCCAGCAGCCCGGCGGATTATGGCTACACCTTC
TRBD1	TRBV25-1	TRBJ2-3	few	CASSAPLGGTGVSFDMDTQYF	TGTGCCAGCAGTGCCCCGCTGGGGGGGACAGGGGTCTCATTTGATATGGATACGCAGTATTTT
.	TRBV5-1	TRBJ2-7	few	CASSWDGYEQYF	TGCGCCAGCAGCTGGGACGGCTACGAGCAGTACTTC
.	TRBV27	TRBJ2-3	many	CASSSLSPRGTQYF	TGTGCCAGCAGTTCTTTAAGCCCTAGGGGGACGCAGTATTTT
TRBD2	TRBV11-2	TRBJ2-3	many	CASSSWSSGSIADTQYF	TGTGCCAGCAGCTCCTGGAGTAGCGGGAGTATTGCAGATACGCAGTATTTT
TRBD1	TRBV20-1	TRBJ1-3	few	CSARDQGVGSGNTIYF	TGCAGTGCTAGAGATCAGGGGGTCGGTTCTGGAAACACCATATATTTT
.	TRBV5-1	TRBJ2-3	few	CASSPFFSGPSTDTQYF	TGCGCCAGCAGCCCTTTCTTTAGCGGTCCTAGCACAGATACGCAGTATTTT
TRBD1	TRBV6-5	TRBJ1-5	many	CASSPSTGRDNQPQHF	TGTGCCAGCAGTCCCTCGACAGGGAGAGACAATCAGCCCCAGCATTTT
.	TRBV11-2	TRBJ2-2	.	CASSLDRLRGTGELFF	TGTGCCAGCAGCTTAGATCGTCTCCGGGGGACCGGGGAGCTGTTTTTT
TRBD2	TRBV7-2	TRBJ2-1	few	CASSTASGSSYNEQFF	TGTGCCAGCAGCACTGCTAGCGGGTCCTCCTACAATGAGCAGTTCTTC